The 18 T cell receptor beta chains presented below share a single source sample, sequenced in a study of OX40 agonist ivuxolimab in advanced cancers. Sequencing was performed with immunoSEQ multiplex PCR; in TCRdb, only in-frame clones are kept and a portion is missing. The profile shows approximately 39,000 clones, nearly 90% of them singletons. The sample in question was CD4+ or CD8+ T cells sorted from blood, obtained in a trial of the OX40 agonist ivuxolimab. The receptors shown here come from an adult with an advanced solid tumor such as melanoma, head and neck, liver or kidney cancer.

The V call is TRBV7-8, the J call TRBJ2-7; 8 positions agree with TRBD1. The length of the CDR3 is 15 residues. Germline V lookup: CDR1 SGHVS, CDR2 FQNEAQ. V lost 5 bases, J lost 2 bases, and 8 bases stayed unmatched. Written as DNA, the CDR3 is TGTGCCAGCAGCCTTCAGTCGGACAGGGCCTACGAGCAGTACTTC. It is translated as CASSLQSDRAYEQYF.

A few counts support this clone. The chain couples TRBV27 to TRBJ2-1, with D perhaps given as TRBD1 or TRBD2 (5 bases each). Per the germline V gene, CDR1 is MNHEY and CDR2 is SMNVEV (reference sequence). CDR3 size: 14 residues. The germline V and J ends were trimmed by 0 bases and 12 bases, with 15 bases remaining between them. The CDR3 loop reads CASSLSGPSGGQFF. DNA of the CDR3: TGTGCCAGCAGTTTATCGGGACCCTCTGGGGGGCAGTTCTTC.

The V gene is TRBV2, the J gene TRBJ2-5; TRBD2 agrees at 10 bases. Germline trimming cut 3 bases from V and 12 bases from J; bases unmatched to any gene: 4. This CDR3 has 12 residues. CDR1 and CDR2 (germline): SNHLY, FYNNEI. CDR3: CASSDLAGAEYF. The CDR3 DNA is TGTGCCAGCAGTGATCTAGCGGGGGCCGAGTACTTC. The complete variable domain, with remaining parts taken from reference TRBV2 and TRBJ2-5, reads EPEVTQTPSHQVTQMGQEVILRCVPISNHLYFYWYRQILGQKVEFLVSFYNNEISEKSEIFDDQFSVERPDGSNFTLKIRSTKLEDSAMYFCASSDLAGAEYFGPGTRLLVL.

The rearrangement joins TRBV6-5 to TRBJ2-3, with D possibly TRBD1 on 5 matching bases. Germline CDR1 reads MNHEY; CDR2 reads SVGAGI. With 4 bases removed from V and 5 bases from J, the gap between germline ends came to 13 bases. The CDR3 is 14 amino acids. The CDR3 DNA follows: TGTGCCAGCAGTTCAGGGTTTTCAGGAGATACGCAGTATTTT. This codes for CASSSGFSGDTQYF.

The rearrangement uses TRBV6-6 and TRBJ1-5; D ambiguous. Germline values: CDR1 MNHNY, CDR2 SVGAGI (reference sequence). V lost 5 bases, J lost 6 bases, and 11 bases lay in between. The CDR3 runs 13 residues. The CDR3 here is CASSNLALQPQHF. In DNA form, the CDR3 reads TGTGCCAGCAGTAACCTCGCCCTTCAGCCCCAGCATTTT.

The rearrangement uses TRBV5-6 and TRBJ2-7; 7 bases are shared with TRBD1. The germline V gene has CDR1 SGHDT and CDR2 YYEEEE. Trimming removed 0 bases from V and 3 bases from J; junction bases left unmatched: 3. The CDR3 contains 14 residues. The DNA for the CDR3 is TGTGCCAGCAGCTTGGGACAGGGTCTCTACGAGCAGTACTTC. Translating it yields CASSLGQGLYEQYF. The variable domain in full, with the rest retrieved from reference TRBV5-6 and TRBJ2-7, is DAGVTQSPTHLIKTRGQQVTLRCSPKSGHDTVSWYQQALGQGPQFIFQYYEEEERQRGNFPDRFSGHQFPNYSSELNVNALLLGDSALYLCASSLGQGLYEQYFGPGTRLTVT.

This clone has a single count. The chain joins TRBV19 to TRBJ2-7; D is unresolved. The V end was cut by 5 bases, the J end by 3 bases, with 11 bases between. Per germline, CDR1 LNHDA and CDR2 SQIVND (reference sequence). CDR3 length equals 13 residues. The CDR3 here is CASSPGVDYEQYF. The CDR3 coding sequence is TGTGCCAGTAGTCCCGGTGTCGACTACGAGCAGTACTTC.

This clone appeared a single time. The chain joins TRBV30 to TRBJ2-7, with unresolved D. The CDR3 consists of 13 residues. Deletions cut 7 bases from V and 0 bases from J, with 13 bases between. Germline lookup yields CDR1 GTSNPN and CDR2 SVGIG (reference sequence). The CDR3 DNA reads TGTGCCTCTATGGACGGAAACTCCTACGAGCAGTACTTC. This gives the protein CASMDGNSYEQYF. The entire variable domain, with the rest obtained from reference TRBV30 and TRBJ2-7, is as follows: SQTIHQWPATLVQPVGSPLSLECTVEGTSNPNLYWYRQAAGRGLQLLFYSVGIGQISSEVPQNLSASRPQDRQFILSSKKLLLSDSGFYLCASMDGNSYEQYFGPGTRLTVT.

The chain joins TRBV6-1 to TRBJ1-1, with D possibly matching TRBD1 (5 bases). Trimming removed 6 bases from V and 4 bases from J, with 12 bases in between. This CDR3 has 13 amino acids. CDR1 and CDR2 (germline): MNHNS, SASEGT. The CDR3: CASSGPGGTEAFF. CDR3 sequence (DNA): TGTGCCAGCAGCGGACCCGGGGGCACTGAAGCTTTCTTT.

This chain links TRBV5-5 with TRBJ2-5, with 8 bases lining up with TRBD1. Trimming cost V 2 bases and J 5 bases; bases outside gene matches: 8. The germline V gene has CDR1 SGHKS and CDR2 YYEKEE (reference sequence). CDR3 length: 15 residues. CDR3 sequence: CASSFGQGAKETQYF. The CDR3 coding sequence is TGTGCCAGCAGCTTCGGGCAGGGGGCGAAGGAGACCCAGTACTTC.

The chain couples TRBV18 to TRBJ2-5; D gene ambiguous. Trimming removed 5 bases from V and 2 bases from J, with 18 bases in between. The germline gives CDR1 KGHSH, CDR2 LQKENI. The CDR3 contains 16 residues. In DNA, the CDR3 is TGTGCCAGCTCATCTACTACGGGCCTCTTACAAGAGACCCAGTACTTC. It specifies CASSSTTGLLQETQYF.

The J gene is TRBJ1-4, the V gene TRBV7-2; no clear D gene. The CDR3 has 16 amino acids. Germline V gene lookup returns CDR1 SGHTA and CDR2 FQGNSA. Between the trimmed V and J ends, which lost 2 bases and 3 bases, there was a span of 13 bases. CDR3 DNA: TGTGCCAGCAGCTTAATGCTTGGCAAAGCTAATGAAAAACTGTTTTTT. Protein: CASSLMLGKANEKLFF.

Note on this clone: A read error may produce the germline difference seen at one junction end. The chain recombines TRBV7-7 with TRBJ2-3; TRBD2 matches at 8 bases. The length of the CDR3 is 17 residues. CDR1 and CDR2 (germline): SSHAT, FNYEAQ (reference sequence). In DNA form, the CDR3 reads TGTGCTAGCAGCGAGGAGCCTAGCGGGTCGGGCACAGATACGCAGTATTTT. Its translation: CASSEEPSGSGTDTQYF.

V is TRBV9 and J is TRBJ2-7, with a weak D call TRBD2 (5 bases). CDR1 and CDR2 (germline): SGDLS, YYNGEE. The ends were cut back, 2 bases at V and 3 bases at J, with 9 bases in the middle. This CDR3 is built from 13 residues. CDR3 sequence: CASSVTGGYEQYF. The CDR3 DNA reads TGTGCCAGCAGCGTGACCGGAGGCTACGAGCAGTACTTC.

V and J are TRBV19 and TRBJ1-5; D is possibly TRBD1 (5 bases). This CDR3 is built from 14 residues. Trimming shortened V by 4 bases and J by 5 bases, and 12 bases separated the two germline ends. Germline-derived CDR1 and CDR2 are LNHDA and SQIVND (reference sequence). The CDR3 region is CASSTGFRDQPQHF. The CDR3 DNA sequence: TGTGCCAGTAGTACAGGGTTTAGGGATCAGCCCCAGCATTTT.

J is TRBJ2-7 and V is TRBV7-6; D not certain. V was shortened by 4 bases and J by 1 base, with 5 bases between the two germline ends. CDR1 is SGHVS, CDR2 FNYEAQ, per germline. The CDR3 is 12 residues long. CDR3 amino acids: CASSSPSYEQYF. CDR3 DNA sequence: TGTGCCAGCAGCTCCCCTTCCTACGAGCAGTACTTC.

This chain joins TRBV7-2 and TRBJ2-7; D is perhaps TRBD1 or TRBD2 (6 bases each). Germline V gene data show CDR1 as SGHTA and CDR2 as FQGNSA. This CDR3 contains 14 residues. V was pared by 3 bases and J by 0 bases, with 9 bases between. CDR3 nucleotides: TGTGCCAGCAGCTTCTCGGGGGCCTCCTACGAGCAGTACTTC. Protein sequence: CASSFSGASYEQYF. Drawing the rest from reference TRBV7-2 and TRBJ2-7, the complete variable domain is GAGVSQSPSNKVTEKGKDVELRCDPISGHTALYWYRQSLGQGLEFLIYFQGNSAPDKSGLPSDRFSAERTGGSVSTLTIQRTQQEDSAVYLCASSFSGASYEQYFGPGTRLTVT.

The CDR3 sequence: CASSPRGQAREQYF. Here the CDR3 DNA reads TGCGCCAGCAGCCCCCGAGGACAGGCGAGGGAGCAGTACTTC. J is TRBJ2-7 and V is TRBV4-1; 7 positions agree with TRBD1. Germline V gene sequence: CDR1 MGHRA, CDR2 YSYEKL. The CDR3 is 14 amino acids. After removal of 4 bases from V and 7 bases from J, the junction contained 10 bases not matched to a gene.